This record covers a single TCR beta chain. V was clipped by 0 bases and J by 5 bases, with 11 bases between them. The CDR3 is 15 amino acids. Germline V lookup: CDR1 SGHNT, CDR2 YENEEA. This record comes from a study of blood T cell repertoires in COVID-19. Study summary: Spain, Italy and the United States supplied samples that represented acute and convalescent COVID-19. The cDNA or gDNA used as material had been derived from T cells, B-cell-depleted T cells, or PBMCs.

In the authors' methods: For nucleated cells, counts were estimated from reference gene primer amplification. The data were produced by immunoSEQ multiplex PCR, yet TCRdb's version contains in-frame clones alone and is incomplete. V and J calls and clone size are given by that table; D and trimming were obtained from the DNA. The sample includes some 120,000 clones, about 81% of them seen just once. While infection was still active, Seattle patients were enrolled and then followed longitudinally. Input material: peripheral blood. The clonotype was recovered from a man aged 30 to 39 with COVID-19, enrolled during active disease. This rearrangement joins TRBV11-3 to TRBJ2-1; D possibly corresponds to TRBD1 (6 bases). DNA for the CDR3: TGTGCCAGCAGCTTAGAGGGGGCGCTTAACAATGAGCAGTTCTTC. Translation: CASSLEGALNNEQFF.